These T cell receptor beta chains were read from a single sample in a study of T cell repertoires in cytomegalovirus infection. MiXCR was run by TCRdb on the reads, yielding one entry per CDR3 protein. Found here are some 940,000 distinct CDR3 sequences, approximately 31% of them singletons; the top ten hold around 15%. Which antigens these TCRs recognize remains unknown. Sequences were derived from cultured CD8+ T cells from PBMCs, sampled from culture after CMV antigen stimulation. The receptors shown here come from a human donor in good health (CMV status not recorded). Some clones in this sample may be carry-over from other donors' samples. Each CDR3 is given with its conserved first and last residue. D genes are given only for firm matches. Where a row states a size, it is once, few, many or the class of an expanded clone; other rows omit it.

cdr3_aa cdr3_nt j_call v_call clone_size d_call
CASSRRGQGAEDTQYF TGCGCCAGCAGCAGGAGGGGACAGGGGGCTGAAGATACGCAGTATTTT TRBJ2-3 TRBV5-1 NA TRBD1
CSVDLAGIDYGYTF TGCAGCGTTGATTTGGCAGGGATCGACTATGGCTACACCTTC TRBJ1-2 TRBV29-1 NA NA
CASSFGVGTDTQYF TGTGCCAGCAGCTTCGGGGTCGGCACAGATACGCAGTATTTT TRBJ2-3 TRBV7-6 few NA
CASSLEGSNQAFF TGTGCCAGCAGCTTAGAGGGCTCAAACCAGGCTTTCTTT TRBJ1-1 TRBV7-9 NA NA
CAISEGGYYGYTF TGTGCCATCAGTGAAGGGGGGTACTATGGCTACACCTTC TRBJ1-2 TRBV10-3 NA NA
CSARPPPTSGVVFTQYF TGCAGTGCTAGACCCCCCCCGACTAGCGGGGTTGTATTTACGCAGTATTTT TRBJ2-3 TRBV20-1 NA TRBD2
CASSLDSGDSPLHF TGTGCCAGCAGCTTAGATTCAGGAGATTCACCCCTCCACTTT TRBJ1-6 TRBV7-8 few NA
CASSLKAYQHLSYNEQFF TGTGCCAGCAGCTTGAAAGCCTATCAGCATTTATCCTACAATGAGCAGTTCTTC TRBJ2-1 TRBV7-6 many NA
CASSTWPRGNTEAFF TGCGCCAGCAGCACATGGCCCCGGGGAAACACTGAAGCTTTCTTT TRBJ1-1 TRBV5-1 NA NA
CASKNPPGTDTQYF TGTGCCAGCAAGAATCCACCGGGCACAGATACGCAGTATTTT TRBJ2-3 TRBV2 many NA
CASSFRDSHTEAFF TGTGCCAGCAGCTTCCGGGACAGCCACACTGAAGCTTTCTTT TRBJ1-1 TRBV7-9 many TRBD1
CASSPRTGPQHF TGTGCCAGCAGCCCAAGGACAGGTCCCCAGCATTTT TRBJ1-5 TRBV13 NA TRBD1
CSARDRDSGNTIYF TGCAGCGCACGGGACAGAGACTCTGGAAACACCATATATTTT TRBJ1-3 TRBV29-1 NA TRBD1
CASSGTVLHNEQFF TGTGCCAGCAGCGGGACAGTTCTCCACAATGAGCAGTTCTTC TRBJ2-1 TRBV12-3/TRBV12-4 few TRBD1
CASSPYRGTYNEQFF TGTGCCAGCAGTCCCTATAGGGGAACCTACAATGAGCAGTTCTTC TRBJ2-1 TRBV27 few NA
CASETGTGANNEQFF TGTGCCAGCGAAACCGGGACAGGGGCAAACAATGAGCAGTTCTTC TRBJ2-1 TRBV5-6 once TRBD1
CASSLGGQPNQPQHF TGTGCCAGCAGCTTAGGGGGACAGCCAAATCAGCCCCAGCATTTT TRBJ1-5 TRBV7-8 many TRBD1
CANNDRETGELFF TGTGCCAACAATGACAGAGAGACCGGGGAGCTGTTTTTT TRBJ2-2 TRBV12-3/TRBV12-4 NA NA
CASRASGGTPYNEQFF TGTGCCAGCAGGGCTAGCGGGGGGACCCCCTACAATGAGCAGTTCTTC TRBJ2-1 TRBV2 NA TRBD2
CASSLWGLDGNEQFF TGTGCCAGCAGTTTATGGGGACTAGATGGCAATGAGCAGTTCTTC TRBJ2-1 TRBV12-3/TRBV12-4 NA TRBD2
CASSEILNTGELFF TGTGCCAGCAGCGAAATTCTAAACACCGGGGAGCTGTTTTTT TRBJ2-2 TRBV7-9 NA NA
CASSEWRGITGELFF TGTGCCAGCAGTGAATGGCGGGGGATCACCGGGGAGCTGTTTTTT TRBJ2-2 TRBV6-1 few TRBD2
CASAGGYYEQYF TGCGCCAGCGCGGGTGGTTACTACGAGCAGTACTTC TRBJ2-7 TRBV5-1 NA NA
CASSLQTSGEETQYF TGTGCCAGCAGCTTACAGACTAGCGGGGAAGAGACCCAGTACTTC TRBJ2-5 TRBV7-9 many TRBD2
CASSLLRGGETQYF TGTGCCAGCAGTCTTCTGCGCGGCGGGGAGACCCAGTACTTC TRBJ2-5 TRBV12-3/TRBV12-4 NA NA
CASSHTGGRFF TGTGCCAGCAGCCACACAGGGGGCCGGTTCTTC TRBJ2-1 TRBV11-2 few TRBD1
CASSYSAGRNSPLHF TGTGCCAGCAGTTACTCGGCAGGGCGGAATTCACCCCTCCACTTT TRBJ1-6 TRBV6-2/TRBV6-3 NA NA
CASSRFPEAFF TGTGCCAGCAGCCGCTTCCCTGAAGCTTTCTTT TRBJ1-1 TRBV7-9 NA NA
CASSYGQGFRQPQHF TGTGCCAGCAGTTATGGACAGGGGTTTCGGCAGCCCCAGCATTTT TRBJ1-5 TRBV6-2/TRBV6-3 many TRBD1
CASSLESSGSYEQYF TGTGCCAGCAGCTTAGAGTCTAGCGGGAGCTACGAGCAGTACTTC TRBJ2-7 TRBV7-2 few TRBD2
CASSLESETEKLFF TGTGCCAGCAGCCTCGAATCGGAAACTGAAAAACTGTTTTTT TRBJ1-4 TRBV3-1 NA NA
CASSLKGTGVVPRDEQYF TGTGCCAGCAGCCTTAAGGGGACAGGGGTAGTCCCCAGGGACGAGCAGTACTTC TRBJ2-7 TRBV7-6 few TRBD1
CASSEGRDLSFFYGYTF TGTGCCAGCAGTGAAGGCCGGGACCTATCCTTTTTTTATGGCTACACCTTC TRBJ1-2 TRBV6-1 NA NA
CASSWGSGELFF TGTGCCAGCAGTTGGGGTAGCGGGGAGCTGTTTTTT TRBJ2-2 TRBV27 NA NA
CASSSAGGPTEAFF TGTGCCAGCAGTTCGGCAGGGGGTCCAACTGAAGCTTTCTTT TRBJ1-1 TRBV6-2/TRBV6-3 NA TRBD1
CASSLRTGKIVTDTQYF TGTGCCAGCAGCTTAAGGACAGGGAAGATCGTCACAGATACGCAGTATTTT TRBJ2-3 TRBV7-8 many TRBD1
CASSRRGLGNEQFF TGTGCCAGCAGCAGGCGGGGGTTAGGGAATGAGCAGTTCTTC TRBJ2-1 TRBV14 few TRBD2
CASSVRGHEAFF TGTGCCAGCAGCGTCCGGGGCCATGAAGCTTTCTTT TRBJ1-1 TRBV9 NA NA
CASSTGGIDEQYF TGTGCCAGTAGTACAGGGGGCATCGACGAGCAGTACTTC TRBJ2-7 TRBV19 NA TRBD1
CASSLFVGDTEAFF TGTGCCAGCAGTTTATTCGTGGGGGACACTGAAGCTTTCTTT TRBJ1-1 TRBV28 NA NA
CASGPASGGFTGELFF TGTGCCAGTGGCCCGGCTAGCGGGGGTTTTACCGGGGAGCTGTTTTTT TRBJ2-2 TRBV19 NA TRBD2
CAIRDRDPDVDTQYF TGTGCCATCAGAGACCGGGACCCGGACGTTGATACGCAGTATTTT TRBJ2-3 TRBV10-3 few NA
CASSLGLDGLPQHF TGTGCCAGCAGTTTAGGTCTCGACGGGCTACCCCAGCATTTT TRBJ1-5 TRBV12-3/TRBV12-4 many NA
CASSPTLWEAFF TGTGCCAGCAGTCCAACCCTTTGGGAGGCTTTCTTT TRBJ1-1 TRBV6-6 NA NA
CASEAGRVLFF TGTGCCAGCGAAGCAGGCAGGGTTTTGTTCTTC TRBJ2-1 TRBV27 NA NA
CASSLMGEEETQYF TGTGCCAGCAGTTTGATGGGGGAGGAAGAGACCCAGTACTTC TRBJ2-5 TRBV28 few NA